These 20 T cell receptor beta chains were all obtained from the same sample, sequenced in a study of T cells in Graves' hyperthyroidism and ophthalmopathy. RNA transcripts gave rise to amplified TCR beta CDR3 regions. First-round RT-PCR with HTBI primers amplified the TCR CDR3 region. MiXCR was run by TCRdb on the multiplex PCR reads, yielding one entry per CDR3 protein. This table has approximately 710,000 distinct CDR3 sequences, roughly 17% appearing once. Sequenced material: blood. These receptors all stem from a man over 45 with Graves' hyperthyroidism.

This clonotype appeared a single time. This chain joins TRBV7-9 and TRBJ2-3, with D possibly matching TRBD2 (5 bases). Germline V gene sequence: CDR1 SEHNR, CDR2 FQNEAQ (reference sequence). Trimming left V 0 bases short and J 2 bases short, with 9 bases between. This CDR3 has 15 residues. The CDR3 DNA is TGTGCCAGCAGCTTAGCCCCGGGATACACAGATACGCAGTATTTT. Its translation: CASSLAPGYTDTQYF. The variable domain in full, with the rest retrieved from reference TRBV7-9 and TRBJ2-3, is DTGVSQNPRHKITKRGQNVTFRCDPISEHNRLYWYRQTLGQGPEFLTYFQNEAQLEKSRLLSDRFSAERPKGSFSTLEIQRTEQGDSAMYLCASSLAPGYTDTQYFGPGTRLTVL.

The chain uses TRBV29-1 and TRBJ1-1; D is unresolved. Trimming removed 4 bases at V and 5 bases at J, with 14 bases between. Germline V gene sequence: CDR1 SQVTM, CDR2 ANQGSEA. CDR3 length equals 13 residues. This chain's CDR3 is CSVGQGRKTEAFF. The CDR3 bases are TGCAGCGTTGGACAAGGGAGGAAAACTGAAGCTTTCTTT.

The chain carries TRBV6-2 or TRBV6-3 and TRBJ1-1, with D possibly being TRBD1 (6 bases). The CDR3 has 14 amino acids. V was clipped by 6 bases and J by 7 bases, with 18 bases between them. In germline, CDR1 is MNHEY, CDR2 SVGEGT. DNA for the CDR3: TGTGCCAGCAGACCTGTACAGGGAAGGAATGAAGCTTTCTTT. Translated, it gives CASRPVQGRNEAFF.

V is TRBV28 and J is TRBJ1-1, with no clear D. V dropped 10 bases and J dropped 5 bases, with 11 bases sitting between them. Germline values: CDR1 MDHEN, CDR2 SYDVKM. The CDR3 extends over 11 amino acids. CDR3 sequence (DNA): TGTGCCACCGTTAAGGAAACTGAAGCTTTCTTT. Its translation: CATVKETEAFF.

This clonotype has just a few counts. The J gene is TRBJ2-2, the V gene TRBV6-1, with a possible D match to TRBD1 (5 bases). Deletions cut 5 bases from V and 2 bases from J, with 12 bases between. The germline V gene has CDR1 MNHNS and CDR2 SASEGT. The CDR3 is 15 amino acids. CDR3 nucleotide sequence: TGTGCCAGCAGTACCAGGGTTTTTAACACCGGGGAGCTGTTTTTT. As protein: CASSTRVFNTGELFF.

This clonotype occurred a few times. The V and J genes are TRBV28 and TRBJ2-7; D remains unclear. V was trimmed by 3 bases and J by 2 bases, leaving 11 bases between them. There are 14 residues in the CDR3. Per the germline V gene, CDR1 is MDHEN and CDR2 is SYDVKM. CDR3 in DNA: TGTGCCAGCAGTTTCTCGACCGCTACCTACGAGCAGTACTTC. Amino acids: CASSFSTATYEQYF.

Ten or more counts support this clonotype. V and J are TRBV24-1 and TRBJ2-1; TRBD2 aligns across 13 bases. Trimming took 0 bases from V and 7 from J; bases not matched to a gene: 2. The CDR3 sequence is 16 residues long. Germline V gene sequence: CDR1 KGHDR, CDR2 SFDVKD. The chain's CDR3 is CATSDLTSGGVNEQFF. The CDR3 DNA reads TGTGCCACCAGTGATTTGACTAGCGGGGGGGTGAATGAGCAGTTCTTC.

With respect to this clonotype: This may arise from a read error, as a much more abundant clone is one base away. CDR3 nucleotide sequence: TGTGCCAGCAGTTACGGACCAGCTCAGTGGGACATGCAGTACTTC. It yields the protein CASSYGPAQWDMQYF. The V call is TRBV6-2 or TRBV6-3, the J call TRBJ2-1, with D possibly being TRBD1 (6 bases). The J call may be faulty, since TRBJ2-7 better matches the DNA end. CDR3 length: 15 amino acids. Germline V gene data show CDR1 as MNHEY and CDR2 as SVGEGT.

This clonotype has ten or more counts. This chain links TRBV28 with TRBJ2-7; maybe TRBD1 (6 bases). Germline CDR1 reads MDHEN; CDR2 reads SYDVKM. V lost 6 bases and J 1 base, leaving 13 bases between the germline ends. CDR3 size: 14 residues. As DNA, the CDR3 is TGTGCCAGCAGACCCGGACAGCCTTCCTACGAGCAGTACTTC. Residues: CASRPGQPSYEQYF.

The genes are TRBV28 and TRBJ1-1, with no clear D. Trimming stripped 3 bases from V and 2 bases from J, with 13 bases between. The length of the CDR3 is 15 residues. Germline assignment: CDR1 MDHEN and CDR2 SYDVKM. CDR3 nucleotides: TGTGCCAGCAGTTTTGGCCCCAGCCCAAACACTGAAGCTTTCTTT. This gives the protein CASSFGPSPNTEAFF.

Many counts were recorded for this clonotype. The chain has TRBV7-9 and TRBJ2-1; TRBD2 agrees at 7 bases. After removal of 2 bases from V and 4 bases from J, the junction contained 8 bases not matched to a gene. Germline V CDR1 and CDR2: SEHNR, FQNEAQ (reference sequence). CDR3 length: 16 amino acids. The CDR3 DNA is TGTGCCAGCAGCTTAAATCTAGGGGAGGGTTACAATGAGCAGTTCTTC. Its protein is CASSLNLGEGYNEQFF. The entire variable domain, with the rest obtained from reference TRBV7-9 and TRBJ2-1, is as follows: DTGVSQNPRHKITKRGQNVTFRCDPISEHNRLYWYRQTLGQGPEFLTYFQNEAQLEKSRLLSDRFSAERPKGSFSTLEIQRTEQGDSAMYLCASSLNLGEGYNEQFFGPGTRLTVL.

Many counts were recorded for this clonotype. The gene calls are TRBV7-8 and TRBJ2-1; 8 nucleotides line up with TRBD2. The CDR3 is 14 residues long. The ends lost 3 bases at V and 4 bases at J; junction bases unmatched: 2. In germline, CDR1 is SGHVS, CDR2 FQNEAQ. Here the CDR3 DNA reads TGTGCCAGCAGCTTCTCTAGCGGGTACAATGAGCAGTTCTTC. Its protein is CASSFSSGYNEQFF.

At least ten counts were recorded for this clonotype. CDR3 sequence (DNA): TGTGCCAGCAATACAGGGGGCGGCAATCAGCCCCAGCATTTT. It encodes CASNTGGGNQPQHF. This rearrangement joins TRBV12-3 or TRBV12-4 to TRBJ1-5, with 9 bases lining up with TRBD1. The CDR3 is made up of 14 amino acids. Unmatched junction bases numbered 3, after V lost 7 bases and J lost 2 bases.

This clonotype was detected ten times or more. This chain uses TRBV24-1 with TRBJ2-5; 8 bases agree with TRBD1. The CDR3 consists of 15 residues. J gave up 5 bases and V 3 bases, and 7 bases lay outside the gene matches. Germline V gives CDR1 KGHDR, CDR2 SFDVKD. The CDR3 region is CATSDPRTGQETQYF. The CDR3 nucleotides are TGTGCCACCAGTGATCCGAGGACAGGGCAGGAGACCCAGTACTTC.

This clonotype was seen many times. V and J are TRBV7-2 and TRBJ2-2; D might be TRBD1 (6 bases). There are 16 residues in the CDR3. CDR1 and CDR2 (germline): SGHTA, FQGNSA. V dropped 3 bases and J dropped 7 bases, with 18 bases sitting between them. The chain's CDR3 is CASSFLLPRGVGELFF. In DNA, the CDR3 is TGTGCCAGCAGCTTCCTTCTTCCCAGGGGCGTCGGGGAGCTGTTTTTT.

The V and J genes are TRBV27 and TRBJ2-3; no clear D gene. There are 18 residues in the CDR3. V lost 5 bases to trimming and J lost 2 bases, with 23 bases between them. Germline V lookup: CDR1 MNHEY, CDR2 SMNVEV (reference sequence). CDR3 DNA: TGTGCCAGCAGTCCCCAAAAGGATATCTGGAGACTCACAGATACGCAGTATTTT. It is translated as CASSPQKDIWRLTDTQYF.

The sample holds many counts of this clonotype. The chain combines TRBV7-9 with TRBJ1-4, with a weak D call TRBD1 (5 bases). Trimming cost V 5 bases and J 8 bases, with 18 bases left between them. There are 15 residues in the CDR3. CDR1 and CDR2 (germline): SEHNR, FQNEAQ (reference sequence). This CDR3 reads CASSPLTQGKEKLFF. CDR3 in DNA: TGTGCCAGCAGCCCACTGACGCAGGGCAAAGAAAAACTGTTTTTT.

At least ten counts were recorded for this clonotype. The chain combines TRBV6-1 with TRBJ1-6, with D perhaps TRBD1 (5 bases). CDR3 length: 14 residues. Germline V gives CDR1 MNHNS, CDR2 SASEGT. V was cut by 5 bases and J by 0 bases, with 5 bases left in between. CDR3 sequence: CASSRGSYNSPLHF. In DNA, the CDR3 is TGTGCCAGCAGTAGGGGCTCCTATAATTCACCCCTCCACTTT.

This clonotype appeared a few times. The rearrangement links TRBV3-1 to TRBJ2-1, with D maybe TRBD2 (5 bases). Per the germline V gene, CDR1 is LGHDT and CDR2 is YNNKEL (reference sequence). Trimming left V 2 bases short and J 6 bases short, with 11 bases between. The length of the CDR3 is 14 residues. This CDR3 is CASSQSGSGNEQFF. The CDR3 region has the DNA TGTGCCAGCAGCCAAAGTGGGAGCGGCAATGAGCAGTTCTTC.

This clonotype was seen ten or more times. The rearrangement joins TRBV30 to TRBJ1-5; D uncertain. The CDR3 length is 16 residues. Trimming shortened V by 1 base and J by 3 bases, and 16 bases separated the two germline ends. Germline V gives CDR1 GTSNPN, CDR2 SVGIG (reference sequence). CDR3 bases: TGTGCCTGGAGTGATCGGGAACATAGCCTCAATCAGCCCCAGCATTTT. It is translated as CAWSDREHSLNQPQHF.